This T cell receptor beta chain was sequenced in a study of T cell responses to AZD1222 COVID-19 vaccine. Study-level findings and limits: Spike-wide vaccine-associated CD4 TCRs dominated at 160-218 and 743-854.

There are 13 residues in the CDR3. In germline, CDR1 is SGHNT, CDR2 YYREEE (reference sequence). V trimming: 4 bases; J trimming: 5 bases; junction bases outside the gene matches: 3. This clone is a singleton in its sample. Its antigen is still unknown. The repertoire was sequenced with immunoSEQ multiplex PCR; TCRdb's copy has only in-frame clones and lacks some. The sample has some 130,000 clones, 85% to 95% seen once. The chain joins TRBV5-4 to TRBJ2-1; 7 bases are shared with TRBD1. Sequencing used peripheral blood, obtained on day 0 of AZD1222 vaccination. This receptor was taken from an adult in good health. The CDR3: CASSQGTDNEQFF. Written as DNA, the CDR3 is TGTGCCAGCAGCCAGGGGACAGACAATGAGCAGTTCTTC.